One and the same sample provided the 13 T cell receptor beta chains below, sequenced in a study of memory CD4+ T cells and cytomegalovirus serostatus (dated by TCRdb to between 2018 and 2021). A FACSAria II was used to sort memory CD4+ T cells, defined as single viable CD3+CD4+CD8-CD45RO+ cells. Preparation of the library involved the immunoSEQ multiplex PCR assay. TCRdb carries this immuneACCESS record with in-frame sequences only. Its versions omit some clonotypes, under half of them owing to an unresolved V gene in the studies checked, with the rest unexplained. The sample includes 60,000 to 70,000 clones, with 75% to 80% observed a single time. Approximately 4.8% of the sample is held by the ten biggest clonotypes. The sample comprised memory CD4+ T cells from blood. The receptors derive from an adult in good health and CMV-seropositive.

This clone was detected only a few times. The chain uses TRBV11-2 and TRBJ1-2; D uncertain. The CDR3 runs 14 residues. Between the trimmed V and J ends, which lost 5 bases and 7 bases, there was a span of 17 bases. Germline V gives CDR1 SGHAT, CDR2 FQNNGV. CDR3 sequence (DNA): TGTGCCAGCAGCAACGAAGGAACCGTAGCTGGCTACACCTTC. This encodes CASSNEGTVAGYTF. The variable domain in full, with the rest retrieved from reference TRBV11-2 and TRBJ1-2, is EAGVAQSPRYKIIEKRQSVAFWCNPISGHATLYWYQQILGQGPKLLIQFQNNGVVDDSQLPKDRFSAERLKGVDSTLKIQPAKLEDSAVYLCASSNEGTVAGYTFGSGTRLTVV.

The V and J genes are TRBV18 and TRBJ2-1, with D possibly TRBD2 on 6 matching bases. The germline V and J ends were trimmed by 2 bases and 7 bases, with 15 bases remaining between them. Germline CDR1 reads KGHSH; CDR2 reads LQKENI. The CDR3 has 15 residues. CDR3 sequence: CASSPSTGVWNEQFF. The DNA of the CDR3 is TGTGCCAGCTCACCATCGACGGGAGTTTGGAATGAGCAGTTCTTC.

The gene calls are TRBV4-3 and TRBJ1-1; maybe TRBD1 (6 bases). V was trimmed by 4 bases and J by 3 bases, leaving 21 bases between them. There are 17 residues in the CDR3. Germline-derived CDR1 and CDR2 are LGHNA and YSLEER. CDR3 in DNA: TGCGCCAGCAGCCTTTGGGTTTTAGGGGACACACACACTGAAGCTTTCTTT. Protein product: CASSLWVLGDTHTEAFF.

V gene TRBV11-2 combines with J gene TRBJ2-7, with 7 bases fitting TRBD1. The V gene's germline CDR1 is SGHAT and CDR2 FQNNGV. After removal of 4 bases from V and 3 bases from J, the junction contained 9 bases not matched to a gene. The CDR3 spans 15 residues. CDR3 in amino acids: CASSSLRDRGYEQYF. As DNA, the CDR3 is TGTGCCAGCAGCTCCTTACGGGACAGAGGCTACGAGCAGTACTTC.

The chain joins TRBV4-1 to TRBJ2-1; D ambiguous. CDR3 size: 13 residues. CDR1 and CDR2 from the germline V gene are MGHRA and YSYEKL. V was clipped by 1 base and J by 8 bases, with 9 bases between them. As DNA, the CDR3 is TGCGCCAGCAGCCAAGTCTCCAGCGATGAGCAGTTCTTC. Encoded protein: CASSQVSSDEQFF.

The rearrangement links TRBV6-1 to TRBJ2-1; 8 bases line up with TRBD2. The trim removed 1 base at V and 7 bases at J, leaving 9 bases unmatched. The CDR3 is made up of 16 amino acids. The V gene's germline CDR1 is MNHNS and CDR2 SASEGT. This chain's CDR3 is CASSEGTGGRLNEQFF. CDR3 bases: TGTGCCAGCAGTGAAGGAACGGGAGGGCGGTTAAATGAGCAGTTCTTC.

This chain uses TRBV2 with TRBJ2-6; tentatively, D is TRBD2 (5 bases). This CDR3 region has 15 residues. Germline CDR1 is SNHLY and CDR2 is FYNNEI. Trimming pared 6 bases from V and 3 bases from J, leaving 12 bases between. The DNA of the CDR3 is TGTGCCAGCAGCCAAGGGCGGGTTGGGGCCAACGTCCTGACTTTC. It encodes CASSQGRVGANVLTF. The full variable domain, completed using reference TRBV2 and TRBJ2-6, is EPEVTQTPSHQVTQMGQEVILRCVPISNHLYFYWYRQILGQKVEFLVSFYNNEISEKSEIFDDQFSVERPDGSNFTLKIRSTKLEDSAMYFCASSQGRVGANVLTFGAGSRLTVL.

The V gene is TRBV4-1, the J gene TRBJ2-2; 12 bases align to TRBD2. Germline CDR1 and CDR2: MGHRA and YSYEKL. V dropped 2 bases and J dropped 7; count of bases not matched to a gene: 8. The CDR3 runs 17 residues. CDR3 amino acids: CASSQFLAGGPGGELFF. DNA for the CDR3: TGCGCCAGCAGCCAATTCCTAGCGGGGGGGCCCGGCGGGGAGCTGTTTTTT.

In nucleotides, the CDR3 is TGTGCCAGCAGCTTACGGGCAGGTCCGGACATTCAGTACTTC. Residues: CASSLRAGPDIQYF. The chain carries TRBV7-3 and TRBJ2-4; D is undetermined. V lost 2 bases, J lost 8 bases, and 13 bases lay in between. CDR1 is SGHTA, CDR2 FQGTGA, per germline. The CDR3 is 14 amino acids.

This clone came up a few times. The chain employs TRBV18 and TRBJ1-5; D ambiguous. Trimming removed 4 bases from V and 0 bases from J, with 10 bases in between. This CDR3 has 15 amino acids. Germline CDR1 reads KGHSH; CDR2 reads LQKENI. The CDR3 bases are TGTGCCAGCTCACTAACGGACGCTAGCAATCAGCCCCAGCATTTT. Translation: CASSLTDASNQPQHF.

This chain uses TRBV11-2 with TRBJ2-3, with a tentative D call TRBD2 (6 bases). The V end was cut by 4 bases, the J end by 5 bases, with 19 bases between. The germline gives CDR1 SGHAT, CDR2 FQNNGV. This CDR3 is built from 16 residues. CDR3 region: CASSSAGGNSGDTQYF. CDR3 DNA: TGTGCCAGCAGCTCCGCTGGCGGGAATTCAGGAGATACGCAGTATTTT.

This sequence joins TRBV2 and TRBJ2-7, with D possibly TRBD2 on 5 matching bases. Germline V lookup: CDR1 SNHLY, CDR2 FYNNEI. CDR3 length: 15 residues. Trimming took 2 bases from V and 6 from J, leaving 17 bases between them. The CDR3 reads CASSEFSGNLGEQYF. The CDR3 nucleotides read TGTGCCAGCAGTGAATTCAGCGGAAATTTAGGCGAGCAGTACTTC.

The chain links TRBV9 to TRBJ2-3; perhaps TRBD2 as D (6 bases). Germline CDR1 reads SGDLS; CDR2 reads YYNGEE. With 0 bases removed from V and 0 bases from J, the gap between germline ends came to 20 bases. CDR3 length: 19 residues. This chain's CDR3 is CASSVAGHKGRRSTDTQYF. DNA of the CDR3: TGTGCCAGCAGCGTAGCCGGGCATAAAGGGAGGAGAAGCACAGATACGCAGTATTTT. Filled out from reference TRBV9 and TRBJ2-3, the complete variable domain reads DSGVTQTPKHLITATGQRVTLRCSPRSGDLSVYWYQQSLDQGLQFLIQYYNGEERAKGNILERFSAQQFPDLHSELNLSSLELGDSALYFCASSVAGHKGRRSTDTQYFGPGTRLTVL.